The 12 T cell receptor beta chains below were found in one sample sequenced in a study of blood T cells in healthy people across ages. Together with a sample-barcoded 5' primer, a J-beta primer mix was included in a second PCR lasting roughly 7 to 11 cycles. TCRdb fed the 5' RACE reads into MiXCR, producing one record per CDR3 protein. The table has 1.5 million to 2 million distinct CDR3 sequences, about 30% seen once. Specimen: blood. All receptors come from a woman aged 25-40 years in good health.

This clonotype was seen ten or more times. This chain uses TRBV25-1 with TRBJ1-6; tentative D call: TRBD1 (5 bases). V was trimmed by 1 base and J by 6 bases, leaving 7 bases between them. The CDR3 has 14 amino acids. CDR1 is MGHDK and CDR2 is SYGVNS in the germline V gene. The CDR3 DNA sequence: TGTGCCAGCAGTGAATTTAGGGGTAATTCACCCCTCCACTTT. Its protein is CASSEFRGNSPLHF.

The chain combines TRBV20-1 with TRBJ1-1; no clear D. Germline lookup yields CDR1 DFQATT and CDR2 SNEGSKA (reference sequence). V was clipped by 4 bases and J by 13 bases, with 7 bases between them. The CDR3 totals 8 residues. DNA of the CDR3: TGCAGTGCTACACCGGTTTTCTTT. Translation: CSATPVFF.

This clonotype was seen a handful of times. The CDR3 loop is CASSYSMDYNEQFF. In nucleotides, the CDR3 is TGTGCCAGCAGTTACTCGATGGATTACAATGAGCAGTTCTTC. V and J are TRBV6-2 or TRBV6-3 and TRBJ2-1; D gene unclear. Germline V gene sequence: CDR1 MNHEY, CDR2 SVGEGT. V was shortened by 0 bases and J by 4 bases, with 7 bases between the two germline ends. The CDR3 spans 14 residues.

About this clonotype itself: With a much larger clone just one base away, this may be a read error. CDR3 in DNA: TGCGCCAGCAGCTTGGCCGGGAACAGCAATGAGCAGTACTTC. It codes for CASSLAGNSNEQYF. The chain uses TRBV5-1 and TRBJ2-5; TRBD2 might be the D (5 bases). In germline, CDR1 is SGHRS, CDR2 YFSETQ. CDR3 length: 14 residues. Trimming pared 0 bases from V and 11 bases from J, leaving 17 bases between.

The chain combines TRBV9 with TRBJ2-1; TRBD2 matches 8 bases. V was clipped by 4 bases and J by 5 bases; unmatched bases: 8. This CDR3 has 15 amino acids. The germline gives CDR1 SGDLS, CDR2 YYNGEE. The CDR3 sequence: CASSFSGKGDNEQFF. The CDR3, as DNA: TGTGCCAGCAGCTTTAGCGGGAAGGGGGACAATGAGCAGTTCTTC.

Points on this clonotype: A read error is possible here, since a much larger clone lies one base away. V usage is TRBV29-1 and J usage is TRBJ2-1; D possibly uses TRBD1 or TRBD2 (5 bases each). This CDR3 is built from 16 residues. The germline CDR1 and CDR2 sequences are SQVTM and ANQGSEA. V lost 2 bases, J lost 0 bases, and 14 bases lay in between. CDR3 nucleotides: TGCAGCGTTGAAACGGGGCTAACGGGCTCCTACAATGAGCAGTTCTTC. Translated: CSVETGLTGSYNEQFF.

In its sample, this clonotype was seen many times. V and J are TRBV10-3 and TRBJ2-7; TRBD1 agrees at 8 bases. Germline CDR1 ENHRY, CDR2 SYGVKD. The CDR3 runs to 13 residues. V was clipped by 9 bases and J by 3 bases; unmatched bases: 7. The CDR3 region is CAIRTGYDYEQYF. CDR3 nucleotides: TGTGCCATTCGGACAGGGTACGACTACGAGCAGTACTTC.

This clonotype has a count of ten or more. At one end the junction does not follow the germline gene, possibly because of a read error. V usage is TRBV3-1 and J usage is TRBJ1-1; TRBD1 matches at 9 bases. The CDR3 consists of 15 residues. The germline gives CDR1 LGHDT, CDR2 YNNKEL (reference sequence). As DNA, the CDR3 is TGCGCCAGCAGCCCCCGGGACAGGGTGAACACTGAAGCTTTCTTT. It translates to CASSPRDRVNTEAFF.

This clonotype occurred many times. The V gene is TRBV5-1, the J gene TRBJ2-6; TRBD2 is a possible D gene (6 bases). From germline, CDR1 is SGHRS and CDR2 YFSETQ. This CDR3 contains 17 residues. The germline V and J ends were trimmed by 5 bases and 0 bases, with 15 bases remaining between them. The CDR3 loop is CASSNGGTGSGANVLTF. CDR3 coding DNA: TGCGCCAGCAGTAACGGGGGAACCGGCTCTGGGGCCAACGTCCTGACTTTC. Combining the CDR3 with reference TRBV5-1 and TRBJ2-6 gives the whole variable domain KAGVTQTPRYLIKTRGQQVTLSCSPISGHRSVSWYQQTPGQGLQFLFEYFSETQRNKGNFPGRFSGRQFSNSRSEMNVSTLELGDSALYLCASSNGGTGSGANVLTFGAGSRLTVL.

This chain uses TRBV28 with TRBJ2-3, with 8 positions matching TRBD2. CDR1 and CDR2 from the germline V gene are MDHEN and SYDVKM. Trimming took 3 bases from V and 7 from J; bases not matched to a gene: 6. The CDR3 totals 14 residues. CDR3 bases: TGTGCCAGCAGTTTCCGGGGGGGCTCGTATACGCAGTATTTT. It translates to CASSFRGGSYTQYF.

In its sample, this clonotype was seen a few times. The chain carries TRBV6-1 and TRBJ2-7; 8 bases agree with TRBD1. Germline V gene sequence: CDR1 MNHNS, CDR2 SASEGT. This CDR3 has 14 amino acids. Unmatched junction bases numbered 5, after V lost 6 bases and J lost 1 base. The CDR3 sequence: CASRYRTGSYEQYF. For the CDR3, the DNA is TGTGCCAGCAGGTACCGGACAGGGTCCTACGAGCAGTACTTC.

The chain recombines TRBV9 with TRBJ1-2; TRBD1 matches 8 bases. V was clipped by 2 bases and J by 8 bases; unmatched bases: 5. In germline, CDR1 is SGDLS, CDR2 YYNGEE. This CDR3 has 13 amino acids. The CDR3 protein is CASSVRDRQGYTF. As DNA, the CDR3 is TGTGCCAGCAGCGTCCGGGACAGGCAGGGCTACACCTTC.